This T cell receptor (beta chain) was recorded in a study of T cells expressing NK-cell markers. The wider study: Seven HCMV-seropositive donors and one seronegative donor made up the eight sequenced donors. Whole-study findings and limits: Whether expanded NKG2C+ T cell clones were HCMV specific stayed uncertain.

A word on this clonotype: Its antigen is not identified.

What made the TCR beta cDNA was 5'RACE template switching with UMIs. TCRdb reprocessed the 5' RACE reads and keeps a single row for each CDR3 protein, giving no DNA. The sample is made up of roughly 390,000 distinct CDR3 sequences, and the top ten hold about 10% of it. Germline CDR1 SGHRS, CDR2 YFSETQ. This CDR3 contains 15 residues. The sample consisted of blood T cells: a sorted CD56 or NKG2C T cell subset, CD4+ or CD8+ T cells, or bulk PBMC T cells (not recorded which). This TCR derives from a woman aged 45 to 65 in good health. The genes are TRBV5-1 and TRBJ2-4; TCRdb outputs TRBD1, but without DNA this stays unchecked. The chain's CDR3 is CASSLTDRGQNIQYF.